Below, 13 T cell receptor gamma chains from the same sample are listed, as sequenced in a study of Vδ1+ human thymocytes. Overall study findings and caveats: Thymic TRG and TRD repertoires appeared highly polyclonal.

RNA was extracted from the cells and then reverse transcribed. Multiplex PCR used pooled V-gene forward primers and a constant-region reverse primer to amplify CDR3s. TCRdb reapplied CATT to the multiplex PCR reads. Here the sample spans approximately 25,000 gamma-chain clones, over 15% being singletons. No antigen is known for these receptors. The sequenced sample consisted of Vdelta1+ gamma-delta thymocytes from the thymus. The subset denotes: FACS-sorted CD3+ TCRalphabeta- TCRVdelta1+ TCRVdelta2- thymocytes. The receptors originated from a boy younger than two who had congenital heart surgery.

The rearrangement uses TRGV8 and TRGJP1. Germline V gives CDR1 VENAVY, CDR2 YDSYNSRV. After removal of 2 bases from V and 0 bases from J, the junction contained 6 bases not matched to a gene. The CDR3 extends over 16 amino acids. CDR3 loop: CATWDTEYTTGWFKIF. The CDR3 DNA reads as TGTGCCACCTGGGATACCGAATATACCACTGGTTGGTTCAAGATATTT.

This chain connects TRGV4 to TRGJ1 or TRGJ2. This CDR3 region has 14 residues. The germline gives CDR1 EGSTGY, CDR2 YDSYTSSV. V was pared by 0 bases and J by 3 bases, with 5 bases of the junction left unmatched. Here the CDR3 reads CATWDGRVYYKKLF. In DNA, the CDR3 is TGTGCCACCTGGGATGGGCGGGTTTATTATAAGAAACTCTTT.

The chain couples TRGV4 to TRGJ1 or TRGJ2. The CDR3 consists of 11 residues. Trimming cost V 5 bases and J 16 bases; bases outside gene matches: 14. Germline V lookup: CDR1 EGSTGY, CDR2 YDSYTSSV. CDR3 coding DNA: TGTGCCACCTGGGGCGCCCAAAGTCATCTCTTT. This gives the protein CATWGAQSHLF.

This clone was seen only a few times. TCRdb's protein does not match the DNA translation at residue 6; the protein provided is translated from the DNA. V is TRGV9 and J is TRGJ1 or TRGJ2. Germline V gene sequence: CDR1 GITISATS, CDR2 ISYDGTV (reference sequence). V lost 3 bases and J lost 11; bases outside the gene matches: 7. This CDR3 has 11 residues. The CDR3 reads CALWELREKLF. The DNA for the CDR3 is TGTGCCTTGTGGGAGCTGCGGGAGAAACTCTTT.

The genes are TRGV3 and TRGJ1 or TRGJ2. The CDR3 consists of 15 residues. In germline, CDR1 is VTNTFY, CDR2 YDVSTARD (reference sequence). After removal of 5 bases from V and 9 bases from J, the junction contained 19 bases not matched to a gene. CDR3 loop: CATWAGVDGGLKKLF. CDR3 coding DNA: TGTGCCACCTGGGCAGGGGTTGATGGCGGCCTTAAGAAACTCTTT.

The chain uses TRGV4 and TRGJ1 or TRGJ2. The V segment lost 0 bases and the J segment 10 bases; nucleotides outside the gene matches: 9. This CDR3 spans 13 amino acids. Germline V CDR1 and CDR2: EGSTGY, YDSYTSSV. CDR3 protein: CATWDGPVWKKLF. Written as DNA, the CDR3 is TGTGCCACCTGGGATGGGCCCGTGTGGAAGAAACTCTTT.

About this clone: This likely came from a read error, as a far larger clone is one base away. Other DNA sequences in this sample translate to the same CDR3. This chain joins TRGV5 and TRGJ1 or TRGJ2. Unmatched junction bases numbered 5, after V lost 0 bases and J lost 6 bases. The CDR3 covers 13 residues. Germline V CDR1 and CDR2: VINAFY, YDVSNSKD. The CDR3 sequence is CATWDRPFYKKLF. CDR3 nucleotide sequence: TGTGCCACCTGGGACAGGCCTTTTTATAAGAAACTCTTT.

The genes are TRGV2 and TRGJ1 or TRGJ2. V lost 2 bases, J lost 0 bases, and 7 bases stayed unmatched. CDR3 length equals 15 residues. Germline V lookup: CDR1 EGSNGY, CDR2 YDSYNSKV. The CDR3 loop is CATWDALANYYKKLF. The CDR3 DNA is TGTGCCACCTGGGACGCTCTCGCGAATTATTATAAGAAACTCTTT.

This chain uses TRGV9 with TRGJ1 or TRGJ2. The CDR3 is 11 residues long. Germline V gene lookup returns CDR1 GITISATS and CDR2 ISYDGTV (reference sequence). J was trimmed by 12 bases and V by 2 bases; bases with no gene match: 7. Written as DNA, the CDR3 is TGTGCCTTGTGGGAGGGAGGCCTGAAACTCTTT. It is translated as CALWEGGLKLF.

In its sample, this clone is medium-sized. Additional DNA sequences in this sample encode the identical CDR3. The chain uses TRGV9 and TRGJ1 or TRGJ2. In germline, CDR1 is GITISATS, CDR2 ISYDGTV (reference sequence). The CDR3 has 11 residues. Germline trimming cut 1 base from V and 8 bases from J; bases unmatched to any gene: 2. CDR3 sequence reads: CALWEVDKKLF. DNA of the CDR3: TGTGCCTTGTGGGAGGTAGATAAGAAACTCTTT.

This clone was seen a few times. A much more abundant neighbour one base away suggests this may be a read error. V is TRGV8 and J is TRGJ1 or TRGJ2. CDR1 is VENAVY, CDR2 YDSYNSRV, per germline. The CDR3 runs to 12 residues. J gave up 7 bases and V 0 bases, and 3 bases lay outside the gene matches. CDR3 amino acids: CATWDRRYKKLF. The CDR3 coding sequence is TGTGCCACCTGGGATAGGCGCTATAAGAAACTCTTT.

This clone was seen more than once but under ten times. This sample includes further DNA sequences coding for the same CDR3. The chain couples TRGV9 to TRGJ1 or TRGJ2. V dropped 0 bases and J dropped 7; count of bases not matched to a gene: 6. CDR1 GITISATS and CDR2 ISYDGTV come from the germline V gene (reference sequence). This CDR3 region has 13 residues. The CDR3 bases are TGTGCCTTGTGGGAGGTGCCAGGGTATAAGAAACTCTTT. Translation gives CALWEVPGYKKLF.

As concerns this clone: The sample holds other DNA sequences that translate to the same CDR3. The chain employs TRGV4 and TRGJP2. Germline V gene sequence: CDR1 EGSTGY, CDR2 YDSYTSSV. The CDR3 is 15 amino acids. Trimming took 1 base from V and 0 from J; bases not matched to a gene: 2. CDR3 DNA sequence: TGTGCCACCTGGGATGGTTATAGTAGTGATTGGATCAAGACGTTT. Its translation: CATWDGYSSDWIKTF.